This T cell receptor beta chain derives from a study of blood T cell repertoires in COVID-19. Study overall: T cells, B-cell-depleted T cells, or PBMCs provided the cDNA or gDNA that served as material.

Trimming left V 4 bases short and J 0 bases short, with 13 bases between. Germline V lookup: CDR1 MGHRA, CDR2 YSYEKL. This CDR3 region has 16 residues. Generated by immunoSEQ multiplex PCR, the TCRdb table keeps only in-frame clones and is missing some. The sample contains approximately 300,000 clones, around nine tenths of which appear only once. The chain uses TRBV4-1 and TRBJ1-3, with D unresolved. The sample taken for sequencing was PBMCs or T cells enriched from blood (not recorded which). This receptor was identified in a man in his 60s who had recovered from COVID-19. The CDR3 DNA is TGCGCCAGCAGCCCGGCAGGTCGCAGCTCTGGAAACACCATATATTTT. Residues: CASSPAGRSSGNTIYF.